This TCR beta chain was documented in a study of cytomegalovirus exposure and HLA in healthy donors. Study-level results: The authors confirmed in vitro that three CMV-associated chains were specific for CMV antigens. Rarity held for most TCR sequences, but there were some public TCRs that occurred in many donors. In an earlier analysis, productive rearrangement rates for most beta V segments clustered near 87% or 30%.

Primers: 60 Vbeta forward and 13 Jbeta reverse. As handled by the study authors: There were around 80 million unique TCR beta chains by a later count, and 10 million to 12 million of them were shared. The assay was immunoSEQ multiplex PCR, and TCRdb's table has in-frame clones only and misses some. The DNA gave D and trimming, while V, J and clone size come from that table. The profile shows around 200,000 clones, about 81% of them singletons. The germline gives CDR1 SGHNT, CDR2 YENEEA. V was clipped by 2 bases and J by 4 bases, with 14 bases between them. The CDR3 length is 15 residues. On this clone: Its antigen is currently unknown.

Sequencing used PBMCs. The chain joins TRBV11-3 to TRBJ2-5; tentatively, D is TRBD2 (5 bases). This receptor was obtained from a woman between 18 and 30 years old in good health and CMV-seronegative. The CDR3 reads CASSLRGVGRETQYF. As DNA, the CDR3 is TGTGCCAGCAGCTTAAGAGGCGTAGGGAGAGAGACCCAGTACTTC.